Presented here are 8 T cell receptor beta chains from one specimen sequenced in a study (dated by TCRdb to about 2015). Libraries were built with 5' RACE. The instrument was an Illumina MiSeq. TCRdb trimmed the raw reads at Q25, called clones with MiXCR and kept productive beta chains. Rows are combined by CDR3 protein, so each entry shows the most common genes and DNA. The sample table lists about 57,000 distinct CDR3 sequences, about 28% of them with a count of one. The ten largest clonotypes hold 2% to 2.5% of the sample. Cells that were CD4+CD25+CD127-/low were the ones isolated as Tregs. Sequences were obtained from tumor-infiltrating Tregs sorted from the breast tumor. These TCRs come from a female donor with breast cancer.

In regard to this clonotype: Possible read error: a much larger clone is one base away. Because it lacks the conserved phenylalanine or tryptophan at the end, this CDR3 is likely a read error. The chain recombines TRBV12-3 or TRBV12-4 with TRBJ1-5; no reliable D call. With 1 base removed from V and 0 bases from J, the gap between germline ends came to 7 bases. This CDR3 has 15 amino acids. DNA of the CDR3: TGTGCCAGCAGTTTAGGAGGCTTTAGCAATCAGCCCCAGCATCTT. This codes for CASSLGGFSNQPQHL.

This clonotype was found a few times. CDR3 in DNA: TGCAGTGCTAGCACACGCACTGAAGCTTTCTTT. This gives the protein CSASTRTEAFF. The V call is TRBV20-1, the J call TRBJ1-1; no reliable D call. Trimming removed 3 bases from V and 4 bases from J, with 6 bases in between. Looked up from germline, CDR1 is DFQATT and CDR2 is SNEGSKA (reference sequence). This CDR3 is 11 amino acids long.

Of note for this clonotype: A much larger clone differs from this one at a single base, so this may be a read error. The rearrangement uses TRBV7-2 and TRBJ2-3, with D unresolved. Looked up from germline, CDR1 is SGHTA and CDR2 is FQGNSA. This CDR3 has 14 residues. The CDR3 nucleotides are TGTGCCAGCAGCTCCCCGGTTGGTGCAGATACGCGGTATTTT. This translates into CASSSPVGADTRYF.

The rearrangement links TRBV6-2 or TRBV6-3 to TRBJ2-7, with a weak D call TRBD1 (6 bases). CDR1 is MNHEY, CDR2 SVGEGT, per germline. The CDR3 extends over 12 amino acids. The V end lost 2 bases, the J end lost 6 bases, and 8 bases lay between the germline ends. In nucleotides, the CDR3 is TGTGCCAGCAGTTACGGACAGCGCGAGCAGTACTTC. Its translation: CASSYGQREQYF.

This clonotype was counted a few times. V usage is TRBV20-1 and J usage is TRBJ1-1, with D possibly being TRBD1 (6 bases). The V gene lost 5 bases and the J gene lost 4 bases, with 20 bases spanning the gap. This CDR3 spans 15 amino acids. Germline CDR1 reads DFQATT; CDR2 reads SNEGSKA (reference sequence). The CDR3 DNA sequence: TGCAGTGCTCCGTATTGGGGGGCCCCGGGCACTGAAGCTTTCTTT. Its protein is CSAPYWGAPGTEAFF.

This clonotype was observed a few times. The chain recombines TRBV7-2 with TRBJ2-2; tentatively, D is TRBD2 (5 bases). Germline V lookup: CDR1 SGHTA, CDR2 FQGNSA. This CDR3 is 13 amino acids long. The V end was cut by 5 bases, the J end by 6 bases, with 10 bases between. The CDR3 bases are TGTGCCAGCAGCAGCGGCCCCCCCGGGGAGCTGTTTTTT. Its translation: CASSSGPPGELFF.

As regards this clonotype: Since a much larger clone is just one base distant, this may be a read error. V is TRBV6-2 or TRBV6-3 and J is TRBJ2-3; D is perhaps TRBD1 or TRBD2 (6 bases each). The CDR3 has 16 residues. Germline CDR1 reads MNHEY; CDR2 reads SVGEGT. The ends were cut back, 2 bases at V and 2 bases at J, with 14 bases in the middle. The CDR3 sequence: CASSYGGLATTDTQYF. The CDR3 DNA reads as TGTGCCAGCAGTTACGGGGGGCTAGCTACCACAGATACGCAGTATTTT.

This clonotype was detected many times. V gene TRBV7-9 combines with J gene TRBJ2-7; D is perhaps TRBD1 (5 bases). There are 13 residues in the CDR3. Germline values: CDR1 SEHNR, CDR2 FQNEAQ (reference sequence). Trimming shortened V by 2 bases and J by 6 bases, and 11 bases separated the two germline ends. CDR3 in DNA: TGTGCCAGCAGCTTAACAGGTACCCCCGAGCAGTACTTC. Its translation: CASSLTGTPEQYF.